The source of this T cell receptor beta chain is a study of cytomegalovirus exposure and HLA in healthy donors. 60 Vbeta and 13 Jbeta primers were used in PCR. Here immunoSEQ multiplex PCR was the method, and the copy in TCRdb shows in-frame clones only, minus some. The sample totals around 76,000 clones. V gave up 7 bases and J gave up 8 bases, with 20 bases separating them. Germline CDR1 is MDHEN and CDR2 is SYDVKM. The CDR3 is 14 amino acids. The study's findings and limits: The number of N-insertions in an Asian-associated ancestry cluster was reportedly below the approximately 700-donor mean in a later analysis.

In the case of this clone: The antigen remains undetermined.

The sequence came from a woman in her sixties in good health and CMV-seronegative. J is TRBJ1-2 and V is TRBV28; D may be TRBD1 (6 bases). Sequencing used PBMCs. The CDR3 coding sequence is TGTGCCAGCAATGCCGGGGGGCGCGGCGAGGGCTACACCTTC. It encodes CASNAGGRGEGYTF.